Presented here are 30 T cell receptor beta chains from one specimen sequenced in a study of T cell clonality in common variable immunodeficiency. Notes on the study in general: In common variable immunodeficiency, TCR beta chains reportedly carried fewer deletions and N-nucleotide insertions.

Their recognized antigens are unknown. TCRdb keeps only in-frame clones here, not all; method: immunoSEQ multiplex PCR. Sampling found around 33,000 clones, none seen once. The material sequenced was peripheral blood mononuclear cells. The receptors were gathered from a human donor with common variable immunodeficiency.

This clone was seen more than once but under ten times. The read comes to an end 3 residues before the CDR3 does, leaving the germline J gene to fill in the end. The chain couples TRBV7-6 to TRBJ2-3, with D maybe TRBD1 (5 bases). Germline CDR1 is SGHVS and CDR2 is FNYEAQ. V shed 1 base and J shed 4 bases, with 9 bases lying between them. The CDR3 totals 14 residues. The CDR3 DNA, read in part, is TGTGCCAGCAGCTTAGGGGGCTCCGCAGATACG. It specifies CASSLGGSADT. From start to end, the CDR3 is CASSLGGSADTQYF.

This clone turned up a few times. The CDR3 end lies 3 residues beyond the end of the read and is filled in from the germline J gene. The chain employs TRBV7-6 and TRBJ2-3, with 8 bases aligning to TRBD2. The CDR3 length is 17 residues. Per germline, CDR1 SGHVS and CDR2 FNYEAQ. The V gene end was trimmed by 0 bases and the J gene end by 8 bases; junction bases not matched to a gene: 13. The sequenced part of the CDR3 DNA is TGTGCCAGCAGCTTAGCCCCAGCGGGAGAACATAGGGTTACG. Amino acids: CASSLAPAGEHRVT. The CDR3, in full, reads CASSLAPAGEHRVTQYF.

This clone was seen many times. The read terminates 3 residues ahead of where the CDR3 ends, so the germline J gene completes it. The gene calls are TRBV11-3 and TRBJ2-2; D gene ambiguous. Looked up from germline, CDR1 is SGHNT and CDR2 is YENEEA. Trimming took 1 base from V and 5 from J, leaving 5 bases between them. There are 13 residues in the CDR3. The chain's CDR3 is CASSLGLTGELFF. CDR3 DNA (partial): TGTGCCAGCAGCTTAGGACTTACCGGGGAG.

By its share, this clone is medium-sized. The DNA ends 3 residues before the CDR3 does, and the rest of the CDR3 is filled in from the germline J gene. J is TRBJ1-1 and V is TRBV9, with D tentatively TRBD1 (5 bases). Germline CDR1 SGDLS, CDR2 YYNGEE. The CDR3 is made up of 15 amino acids. The V and J ends lost 4 bases and 0 bases respectively, with 13 bases between them. Incomplete CDR3 DNA: TGTGCCAGCAGCCCCACGTCAGGGTTGAACACTGAA. This translates into CASSPTSGLNTE. The full CDR3 is CASSPTSGLNTEAFF. The variable domain in full, with the rest retrieved from reference TRBV9 and TRBJ1-1, is DSGVTQTPKHLITATGQRVTLRCSPRSGDLSVYWYQQSLDQGLQFLIQYYNGEERAKGNILERFSAQQFPDLHSELNLSSLELGDSALYFCASSPTSGLNTEAFFGQGTRLTVV.

This clone was picked up many times. With the read ending 3 residues before the CDR3 end, the germline J gene is used to fill in that end. Other DNA sequences from this sample encode an identical CDR3 as well. The J gene is TRBJ2-1, the V gene TRBV19, with TRBD2 matching 12 bases. V lost 7 bases to trimming and J lost 9 bases; unmatched junction nucleotides: 4. There are 13 residues in the CDR3. The germline gives CDR1 LNHDA, CDR2 SQIVND (reference sequence). The CDR3: CASILAGGGEQFF. The sequenced CDR3 bases are TGTGCCAGTATACTAGCGGGAGGTGGTGAG.

In its sample, this clone was seen many times. The missing CDR3 end, 3 residues past where the read stops, is filled in from the germline J gene. This chain joins TRBV10-3 and TRBJ1-4; TRBD1 is a possible D gene (5 bases). V was cut by 7 bases and J by 8 bases, with 14 bases left in between. This CDR3 spans 13 amino acids. CDR1 is ENHRY and CDR2 is SYGVKD in the germline V gene. The CDR3 here is CAIKPGAGEKLFF. The part of the CDR3 DNA that was read is TGTGCCATCAAGCCCGGGGCGGGGGAAAAA.

To note about this clone: The CDR3 end falls 3 residues outside the read, so it is completed with the germline J gene. The V call is TRBV7-2, the J call TRBJ2-3; 12 bases are shared with TRBD2. Germline trimming cut 5 bases from V and 8 bases from J; bases unmatched to any gene: 5. Germline V gene lookup returns CDR1 SGHTA and CDR2 FQGNSA. The CDR3 length is 14 residues. The CDR3 sequence: CASSRTSGTLTQYF. The part of the CDR3 DNA that was read is TGTGCCAGCAGCCGGACTAGCGGGACCCTTACG.

Ten or more counts support this clone. The CDR3 protein is CASSVLTGELFF. The CDR3 DNA, read in part, is TGTGCCAGTAGTGTCCTCACCGGGGAG. The chain joins TRBV19 to TRBJ2-2; D remains unclear. Sequencing ends 3 residues short of the CDR3 end; the germline J gene provides the rest. CDR3 length: 12 amino acids. The germline V gene encodes CDR1 LNHDA and CDR2 SQIVND (reference sequence). V was shortened by 5 bases and J by 4 bases, with 5 bases between the two germline ends.

This clone has only a few counts. The read falls 3 residues short of the CDR3 end, and the missing part is taken from the germline J gene. The chain links TRBV5-1 to TRBJ2-7, with D tentatively TRBD2 (6 bases). Germline V gene data show CDR1 as SGHRS and CDR2 as YFSETQ. Between the trimmed V and J ends, which lost 4 bases and 1 base, there was a span of 12 bases. CDR3 length equals 14 residues. CDR3 DNA (partial): TGCGCCAGCAGCCGAGGGGCGGGGTCCTACGAG. It encodes CASSRGAGSYE. The complete CDR3 reads CASSRGAGSYEQYF.

The table lists this clone with many counts. The read is 3 residues too short to cover the CDR3 end, so that end is filled in from the germline J gene. The genes are TRBV5-1 and TRBJ2-6, with D possibly TRBD1 on 7 matching bases. V was pared by 3 bases and J by 2 bases, with 18 bases between. This CDR3 is built from 18 residues. The germline gives CDR1 SGHRS, CDR2 YFSETQ. The CDR3 spells CASSSGGTDDTGANVLTF. CDR3 DNA, as far as it was read: TGCGCCAGCAGCTCCGGCGGGACAGATGATACTGGGGCCAACGTC.

This clone was seen more than once but under ten times. The read halts 3 residues ahead of the CDR3 end, with the missing end drawn from the germline J gene. The rearrangement links TRBV5-1 to TRBJ2-7, with D perhaps TRBD1 (6 bases). The V end lost 7 bases, the J end lost 4 bases, and 12 bases lay between the germline ends. The germline gives CDR1 SGHRS, CDR2 YFSETQ. The CDR3 is made up of 12 amino acids. The covered CDR3 bases are TGCGCCAGCGGAATCAGGGGTTACGAG. The encoded protein is CASGIRGYE. The full CDR3 sequence reads CASGIRGYEQYF. The complete variable domain, with remaining parts taken from reference TRBV5-1 and TRBJ2-7, reads KAGVTQTPRYLIKTRGQQVTLSCSPISGHRSVSWYQQTPGQGLQFLFEYFSETQRNKGNFPGRFSGRQFSNSRSEMNVSTLELGDSALYLCASGIRGYEQYFGPGTRLTVT.

Comments on this clone: Coverage ceases 3 residues before the CDR3 finishes, and the germline J gene fills in the end. The chain joins TRBV11-2 to TRBJ2-7; 11 bases map to TRBD2. The length of the CDR3 is 15 residues. Germline loops: CDR1 SGHAT, CDR2 FQNNGV. Germline trimming cut 0 bases from V and 3 bases from J; bases unmatched to any gene: 1. Partial CDR3 DNA: TGTGCCAGCAGCTTAGAACTAGCGGGAGACTACGAG. Residues: CASSLELAGDYE. The CDR3 as a whole reads CASSLELAGDYEQYF.

Remarks on this clone: The read finishes 3 residues shy of the CDR3 end, and the germline J gene is used to complete it. The V gene is TRBV30, the J gene TRBJ1-3; D gene ambiguous. The V end was cut by 1 base, the J end by 4 bases, with 8 bases between. This CDR3 contains 13 residues. Per germline, CDR1 GTSNPN and CDR2 SVGIG (reference sequence). The CDR3 reads CAWSGLQGNTIYF. The part of the CDR3 DNA that was read is TGTGCCTGGAGTGGTCTACAGGGAAACACC.

This clone was observed a handful of times. Read coverage stops 3 residues before the CDR3 terminus; the germline J gene supplies the remainder. The J gene is TRBJ2-3, the V gene TRBV30; TRBD2 matches at 11 bases. Germline assignment: CDR1 GTSNPN and CDR2 SVGIG (reference sequence). The V and J ends lost 4 bases and 7 bases, in that order; junction bases with no gene match: 1. The CDR3 spans 12 residues. The CDR3 protein is CAWTSGGYTQYF. The CDR3 bases that were read are TGTGCCTGGACTAGCGGGGGGTATACG.

This clone was seen at least ten times. With the read ending 3 residues before the CDR3 end, the germline J gene is used to fill in that end. The chain links TRBV10-1 to TRBJ2-1; maybe TRBD2 (5 bases). This CDR3 region has 16 residues. V was clipped by 3 bases and J by 4 bases, with 16 bases between them. Per germline, CDR1 WNHNN and CDR2 SYGVQD (reference sequence). CDR3 DNA, as far as it was read: TGCGCCAGCAGTGAATTTCGGGGTCCGGGGTACAATGAG. Amino acid sequence: CASSEFRGPGYNE. In full, the CDR3 is CASSEFRGPGYNEQFF.

This clone has a count of ten or more. The read is 3 residues too short to cover the CDR3 end, so that end is filled in from the germline J gene. This chain connects TRBV6-2 or TRBV6-3 to TRBJ1-1, with D hard to call. The CDR3 runs to 13 residues. Trimming left V 2 bases short and J 1 base short, with 5 bases between. Germline assignment: CDR1 MNHEY and CDR2 SVGEGT. The CDR3 sequence is CASSYQKNTEAFF. Partial CDR3 DNA: TGTGCCAGCAGTTACCAGAAGAACACTGAA.

This clone came up many times. With the read ending 3 residues before the CDR3 end, the germline J gene is used to fill in that end. The rearrangement uses TRBV7-7 and TRBJ2-1; D call uncertain. The germline gives CDR1 SSHAT, CDR2 FNYEAQ (reference sequence). Trimming left V 5 bases short and J 3 bases short, with 11 bases between. This CDR3 is built from 14 residues. CDR3 in amino acids: CASSPLSGYNEQFF. CDR3 bases read: TGTGCCAGCAGCCCGCTGTCCGGCTACAATGAG.

This clone was observed a handful of times. From the germline J gene comes the end of the CDR3, since the read stops 3 residues before it. The chain couples TRBV5-1 to TRBJ2-1, with D possibly matching TRBD1 (6 bases). The V end lost 1 base, the J end lost 1 base, and 6 bases lay between the germline ends. CDR1 SGHRS and CDR2 YFSETQ come from the germline V gene. The CDR3 runs 14 residues. CDR3 bases read: TGCGCCAGCAGCTTGAGGGGGTCCTACAATGAG. Its translation: CASSLRGSYNE. In full, the CDR3 reads CASSLRGSYNEQFF.

This clone is deemed medium-sized. Sequencing ends 3 residues short of the CDR3 end; the germline J gene provides the rest. The chain carries TRBV2 and TRBJ1-2, with 7 bases that match TRBD1. This CDR3 spans 15 amino acids. CDR1 and CDR2 (germline): SNHLY, FYNNEI. With 2 bases clipped from V and 0 bases from J, the junction kept 3 bases outside the gene matches. The sequenced part of the CDR3 DNA is TGTGCCAGCAGTGAACGCCAGGGGGCTAACTATGGC. Translation: CASSERQGANYG. In full, the CDR3 reads CASSERQGANYGYTF.

This CDR3 reads CASRPTPGPQHF. CDR3 DNA (partial): TGTGCCAGTAGACCGACCCCGGGGCCC. The chain joins TRBV19 to TRBJ1-5, with D hard to call. The CDR3 goes on 3 residues after the read ends, and that part is filled in from the germline J gene. The CDR3 has 12 residues. Looked up from germline, CDR1 is LNHDA and CDR2 is SQIVND (reference sequence). Trimming shortened V by 6 bases and J by 9 bases, and 12 bases separated the two germline ends.

In its sample, this clone was seen many times. The read terminates 3 residues ahead of where the CDR3 ends, so the germline J gene completes it. The sample holds other DNA sequences that translate to the same CDR3. V is TRBV6-2 or TRBV6-3 and J is TRBJ1-1; D not resolved. V lost 8 bases and J lost 5, with 9 bases in between. Per germline, CDR1 MNHEY and CDR2 SVGEGT. This CDR3 has 11 residues. The CDR3 sequence: CASLQGTEAFF. Incomplete CDR3 DNA: TGTGCCAGCCTCCAAGGGACTGAA.

This clone was counted between two and nine times. Read sequence stops 3 residues before the CDR3 end, and the germline J gene provides the missing end. The V call is TRBV19, the J call TRBJ1-5; 11 bases agree with TRBD1. Losses at the gene ends were 8 bases for V and 3 bases for J; bases not matched to a gene: 0. This CDR3 contains 13 residues. CDR1 is LNHDA and CDR2 is SQIVND in the germline V gene (reference sequence). The sequenced part of the CDR3 DNA is TGTGCCAGTGGACAGGGGGCCAATCAGCCC. This gives the protein CASGQGANQP. The whole CDR3 sequence reads CASGQGANQPQHF.

This clone was detected ten times or more. CDR3: CASSYIGLAGPNEQFF. The covered CDR3 bases are TGTGCCAGCAGTTACATTGGACTAGCGGGTCCCAATGAG. The gene calls are TRBV6-2 or TRBV6-3 and TRBJ2-1; 11 bases agree with TRBD2. The read halts 3 residues ahead of the CDR3 end, with the missing end drawn from the germline J gene. The CDR3 consists of 16 residues. Germline CDR1 reads MNHEY; CDR2 reads SVGEGT. V was pared by 2 bases and J by 6 bases, with 6 bases of the junction left unmatched.

The CDR3 loop is CASSLPREGNYGYTF. The part of the CDR3 DNA that was read is TGTGCCAGCAGCCTACCAAGAGAGGGTAACTATGGC. The chain carries TRBV5-6 and TRBJ1-2; D is unclear. The read comes to an end 3 residues before the CDR3 does, leaving the germline J gene to fill in the end. CDR3 length: 15 residues. In germline, CDR1 is SGHDT, CDR2 YYEEEE. The V gene lost 4 bases and the J gene lost 1 base, with 14 bases spanning the gap.

Points on this clone: Read data end 3 residues before the CDR3 end; the end is taken from the germline J gene. The chain links TRBV7-7 to TRBJ2-5, with 7 nucleotides matching TRBD1. The germline V gene has CDR1 SSHAT and CDR2 FNYEAQ (reference sequence). Trimming at V came to 5 bases and at J to 1 base, leaving 4 bases not matched to a gene. CDR3 length: 14 residues. CDR3 residues: CASSPRGLQETQYF. The sequenced part of the CDR3 DNA is TGTGCCAGCAGCCCTAGGGGGCTCCAAGAGACC.

This clone was found a few times. The sequenced fragment ends 3 residues before the CDR3 boundary, so the rest is inferred from the germline J gene. This rearrangement joins TRBV29-1 to TRBJ2-5; D gene uncertain. Germline V gene data show CDR1 as SQVTM and CDR2 as ANQGSEA. The CDR3 has 11 residues. Deletions cut 3 bases from V and 4 bases from J, with 6 bases between. The sequenced CDR3 bases are TGCAGCGTTGACAACGGAGAGACC. It yields the protein CSVDNGET. The CDR3 reads in full as CSVDNGETQYF.

This clone has at least ten counts. The read ends 3 residues early relative to the CDR3; the germline J gene fills the gap. V usage is TRBV20-1 and J usage is TRBJ1-5, with TRBD1 matching 10 bases. Germline V CDR1 and CDR2: DFQATT, SNEGSKA (reference sequence). J gave up 9 bases and V 6 bases, and 17 bases lay outside the gene matches. The CDR3 loop spans 16 amino acids. Incomplete CDR3 DNA: TGCAGTGCCCGTGCCGGGACAGGGGATATAGCATGGCCC. Translating it yields CSARAGTGDIAWP. Given in full, the CDR3 is CSARAGTGDIAWPQHF.

Concerning this clone: Read data end 3 residues before the CDR3 end; the end is taken from the germline J gene. The gene calls are TRBV7-3 and TRBJ2-1, with 7 bases that match TRBD2. This CDR3 spans 15 amino acids. The germline V gene encodes CDR1 SGHTA and CDR2 FQGTGA. J lost 6 bases, V lost 2 bases, and 7 bases had no gene match. CDR3 in amino acids: CASSLVQLARNEQFF. The DNA read from the CDR3 is TGTGCCAGCAGCTTAGTACAACTAGCGCGCAATGAG.

Relative to its sample, this clone is large. The sequenced CDR3 bases are TGCAGCGTTATGGGGGGGCTAAGCGGGACC. This codes for CSVMGGLSGT. The complete CDR3 protein is CSVMGGLSGTQYF. V is TRBV29-1 and J is TRBJ2-5; perhaps TRBD2 as D (7 bases). The CDR3 end falls 3 residues outside the read, so it is completed with the germline J gene. Deletions cut 5 bases from V and 7 bases from J, with 17 bases between. Germline V CDR1 and CDR2: SQVTM, ANQGSEA. The CDR3 is 13 residues long.

This clone was recorded many times. The read falls 3 residues short of the CDR3 end, and the missing part is taken from the germline J gene. V and J are TRBV18 and TRBJ2-1; 9 bases are shared with TRBD2. The junction had 8 bases not matched to a gene; V was cut back by 7 bases and J by 4 bases. In germline, CDR1 is KGHSH, CDR2 LQKENI. The CDR3 runs 15 residues. Incomplete CDR3 DNA: TGTGCCAGCTTCCCCGGAACTAGCGGGTACAATGAG. Its protein product is CASFPGTSGYNE. The full-length CDR3 reads as CASFPGTSGYNEQFF.